This TCR beta chain originates from a study of spatial heterogeneity in lung cancer. Study background: Strongly correlated with TCR transcript counts in tumor regions was a T cell module score, which was a transcriptional module score calculated from matched bulk RNA-seq.

Study-wide points: Tumor mutation count correlated with how many alpha and beta TCRs expanded intratumorally.

As to time point: sample taken at primary tumor resection. The donor population consisted of approximately 68 patients with untreated, early-stage non-small cell lung cancer. This clonotype was seen ten or more times. What it binds is unknown. Since it is a stray read in a library aimed at alpha chains, this beta chain has a size that is not meaningful. TCRdb used MiXCR to reprocess the 5' RACE reads, holding one entry per CDR3 protein. Of around 2,500 distinct CDR3 sequences detected, 22% appear once; the ten largest clones hold roughly a quarter. CDR1 is SQVTM, CDR2 ANQGSEA, per germline. V was clipped by 2 bases and J by 1 base; unmatched bases: 3. The CDR3 consists of 14 residues.

This receptor was taken from a male donor with early-stage non-small cell lung cancer. The chain joins TRBV29-1 to TRBJ1-2; 8 bases match TRBD1. The sequencing used lung tumor tissue, collected at surgery. CDR3 protein: CSVEFRGRNYGYTF. The CDR3 DNA follows: TGCAGCGTTGAATTCAGGGGGCGTAACTATGGCTACACCTTC.